These 17 T cell receptor beta chains share one sample of origin, sequenced in a study of tumor and adjacent non-tumor tissue in lung cancer. A modified ARM-PCR protocol with three rounds of nested PCR amplified TCRbeta. MiXCR, run by TCRdb on the multiplex PCR reads, gives a single entry per CDR3 protein. The sample carries tens of thousands of distinct CDR3 sequences, roughly 60% recorded once. No cell sorting was done before RNA was extracted from the tissue. Sequences were obtained from lung tumor tissue. Receptors were obtained from a man aged 50 to 60 with non-small cell lung cancer.

To note about this clonotype: The final CDR3 position lacks the conserved phenylalanine or tryptophan, pointing to a likely read error. The chain carries TRBV11-3 and TRBJ2-1; D may be TRBD1 (5 bases). The length of the CDR3 is 11 residues. Germline V gene lookup returns CDR1 SGHNT and CDR2 YENEEA. Trimming shortened V by 7 bases and J by 12 bases, and 13 bases separated the two germline ends. As DNA, the CDR3 is TGTGCCAGCAACGGACAAGGTGGGCAGTTCTTA. It is translated as CASNGQGGQFL.

Turning to this clonotype: Just one base apart from a much larger clone, this may be a read error. The chain carries TRBV29-1 and TRBJ2-2; a possible D gene is TRBD2 (6 bases). Germline CDR1 is SQVTM and CDR2 is ANQGSEA. The CDR3 is 16 amino acids. CDR3 nucleotides: TGCATCGTTGAGATAGCGGAAAACGCGAACACCGGGGAGCTGTTTTTT. Amino acids: CIVEIAENANTGELFF.

Details on this clonotype: A much larger clone lies a single base off, so this may be a read error. This chain uses TRBV6-6 with TRBJ2-1; D uncertain. Germline V CDR1 and CDR2: MNHNY, SVGAGI (reference sequence). The CDR3 loop spans 14 amino acids. Trimming took off 0 bases at V and 5 bases at J, with 8 bases between the two ends. The CDR3 is CASSYSIDNNEQFF. CDR3 coding DNA: TGTGCCAGCAGTTACTCGATAGACAACAATGAGCAGTTCTTC.

About this clonotype itself: The CDR3 carries no conserved terminal phenylalanine or tryptophan, so it likely arises from a read error. V is TRBV11-3 and J is TRBJ2-3; TRBD2 matches 7 bases. The CDR3 has 17 residues. Looked up from germline, CDR1 is SGHNT and CDR2 is YENEEA. CDR3 sequence reads: CTSSQGTGGGIADTQYS. Here the CDR3 DNA reads TGTACCAGCAGCCAAGGGACTGGCGGGGGTATCGCAGATACGCAGTATTCT.

The V call is TRBV11-2, the J call TRBJ2-3; a possible D gene is TRBD1 (5 bases). V lost 5 bases and J 2 bases, leaving 11 bases between the germline ends. In germline, CDR1 is SGHAT, CDR2 FQNNGV. The CDR3 covers 14 residues. The CDR3 spells CASSLGLVTDTQYF. The CDR3 coding sequence is TGTGCCAGCAGCCTGGGGCTGGTCACAGATACGCAGTATTTT.

This clonotype was detected ten times or more. The rearrangement uses TRBV6-2 or TRBV6-3 and TRBJ1-5; the D gene is possibly TRBD1 (6 bases). Germline CDR1 reads MNHEY; CDR2 reads SVGEGT. V dropped 3 bases and J dropped 4 bases, with 22 bases sitting between them. The CDR3 covers 18 residues. This CDR3 is CASSYEPGRGGSNQPQHF. The CDR3 bases are TGTGCCAGCAGTTATGAGCCGGGTCGGGGGGGCAGTAATCAGCCCCAGCATTTT.

The chain has TRBV6-1 and TRBJ1-4; D not resolved. The CDR3 loop spans 15 amino acids. Trimming took off 8 bases at V and 10 bases at J, with 23 bases between the two ends. CDR1 is MNHNS, CDR2 SASEGT, per germline. In DNA form, the CDR3 reads TGTGCCAGCGCTTATAAATCGTTGCTAGATGGAAAACTGTTTTTT. This codes for CASAYKSLLDGKLFF.

This clonotype was detected many times. The chain carries TRBV10-2 and TRBJ2-3; 10 bases are shared with TRBD2. The ends lost 6 bases at V and 4 bases at J; junction bases unmatched: 10. The CDR3 has 16 residues. In germline, CDR1 is WSHSY, CDR2 SAAADI. CDR3 in amino acids: CASSRQGLAGADTQYF. DNA of the CDR3: TGCGCCAGCAGCCGCCAGGGGCTAGCGGGAGCAGATACGCAGTATTTT.

Note on this clonotype: Compared with germline, one end of the junction differs, possibly owing to a read error. V gene TRBV5-4 combines with J gene TRBJ2-1; TRBD1 might be the D (6 bases). CDR1 and CDR2 from the germline V gene are SGHNT and YYREEE (reference sequence). The CDR3 has 15 residues. This CDR3 is CASSLGARSYIVQFF. CDR3 nucleotides: TGTGCTAGCAGCTTGGGGGCCCGCTCCTACATTGTGCAGTTCTTC.

V gene TRBV6-6 combines with J gene TRBJ1-6; D not resolved. The V end lost 2 bases, the J end lost 4 bases, and 15 bases lay between the germline ends. The CDR3 has 17 residues. CDR1 and CDR2 from the germline V gene are MNHNY and SVGAGI (reference sequence). CDR3 nucleotide sequence: TGTGCCAGCAGTTACGATGAGACTCGCTCGTATAATTCACCCCTCCACTTT. Its translation: CASSYDETRSYNSPLHF.

This clonotype was counted ten times or more. The rearrangement links TRBV10-3 to TRBJ2-5; no firm D call. Germline CDR1 is ENHRY and CDR2 is SYGVKD. V was shortened by 2 bases and J by 1 base, with 11 bases between the two germline ends. This CDR3 comprises 15 residues. CDR3 nucleotide sequence: TGTGCCATCAGTGAGACCCTTCCGCCCCAAGAGACCCAGTACTTC. This codes for CAISETLPPQETQYF.

A remark on this clonotype: Compared with germline, one end of the junction differs, possibly owing to a read error. CDR3 bases: TGTGCCAGCAGCTTAGCACTAGCGGGCTCCCACTCCCCCACAGTTACGCAGTATTTT. Translation: CASSLALAGSHSPTVTQYF. This rearrangement joins TRBV11-2 to TRBJ2-3; 9 bases match TRBD2. This CDR3 region has 19 residues. Germline V gene lookup returns CDR1 SGHAT and CDR2 FQNNGV.

The chain joins TRBV5-1 to TRBJ2-3; D uncertain. Germline V lookup: CDR1 SGHRS, CDR2 YFSETQ. CDR3 length equals 14 residues. Trimming removed 4 bases at V and 3 bases at J, with 12 bases between. The CDR3, as DNA: TGCGCCAGCAGCGTCTTGACGGGTACAGATACGCAGTATTTT. It yields the protein CASSVLTGTDTQYF. The full variable domain, completed using reference TRBV5-1 and TRBJ2-3, is KAGVTQTPRYLIKTRGQQVTLSCSPISGHRSVSWYQQTPGQGLQFLFEYFSETQRNKGNFPGRFSGRQFSNSRSEMNVSTLELGDSALYLCASSVLTGTDTQYFGPGTRLTVL.

Worth noting for this clonotype: Since no conserved phenylalanine or tryptophan closes the CDR3, a read error is the likely cause. The limits of the CDR3 on the DNA are not certain, so only TCRdb's listed CDR3 is given. The chain employs TRBV6-1 and TRBJ2-6. CDR1 and CDR2 (germline): MNHNS, SASEGT. The CDR3 extends over 15 residues, inclusive of both ends. CDR3 sequence: CASSETSSGANVLTL.

Concerning this clonotype: A much larger clonotype is one base distant, so this may be a read error. This chain joins TRBV7-8 and TRBJ1-3, with 8 positions matching TRBD1. V lost 3 bases and J lost 8; bases outside the gene matches: 9. This CDR3 has 15 residues. Per germline, CDR1 SGHVS and CDR2 FQNEAQ. CDR3 sequence (DNA): TGTGCCAGCAGCTTGAGGACAGGGTACGGATACACCATATATTTT. It codes for CASSLRTGYGYTIYF.

A word on this clonotype: This may be a read error: a much more frequent sequence differs by one nucleotide. The V gene is TRBV6-2 or TRBV6-3, the J gene TRBJ2-7; D is unresolved. This CDR3 spans 14 amino acids. Trimming removed 2 bases from V and 3 bases from J, with 11 bases in between. The germline V gene has CDR1 MNHEY and CDR2 SVGEGT. The CDR3 nucleotides read TGTGCCAGCAGTTACAACGACCTAGGCTACGAGCAGTACTTC. This encodes CASSYNDLGYEQYF.

Worth noting for this clonotype: This could be a read error, since a much larger clone is one nucleotide away. The final CDR3 position lacks the conserved phenylalanine or tryptophan, pointing to a likely read error. The rearrangement uses TRBV6-6 and TRBJ1-1, with TRBD1 matching 10 bases. Germline CDR1 and CDR2: MNHNY and SVGAGI (reference sequence). The ends lost 6 bases at V and 1 base at J; junction bases unmatched: 8. This CDR3 comprises 16 residues. CDR3 nucleotides: TGTGCCAGCAGACCCGGGACAGGGGTCGCGAACACTGAAGCTTTCTCT. Protein product: CASRPGTGVANTEAFS.